The sequence of this T cell receptor beta chain was determined in a study of cytomegalovirus exposure and HLA in healthy donors. Study results and limitations: Several of the most significant clusters appeared, in a later analysis, to be linked to common viral pathogens. Cytomegalovirus status was reportedly diagnosed by the classifier with high sensitivity and specificity. In vitro confirmation showed a few CMV-associated chains to be CMV antigen specific.

PCR primers comprised 60 Vbeta and 13 Jbeta primers. Sequencing was performed with immunoSEQ multiplex PCR; in TCRdb, only in-frame clones are kept and a portion is missing. Of some 120,000 clones in the sample, over 75% are singletons; the top ten hold approximately 1.2%. Turning to this clone: What it binds is unknown.

Among the donors, all were healthy bone marrow donors. The receptor comes from a man in his forties or fifties in good health and CMV-seronegative. Sequenced: PBMCs.

Written as DNA, the CDR3 is TGTGCCAGCAGTGAAAGCACAGTCTACGAGCAGTACTTC. As protein: CASSESTVYEQYF. The genes are TRBV6-1 and TRBJ2-7; D unresolved. This CDR3 is 13 amino acids long. Germline V lookup: CDR1 MNHNS, CDR2 SASEGT. The ends were cut back, 2 bases at V and 3 bases at J, with 8 bases in the middle.